The 22 T cell receptor beta chains below all came from one sample that was sequenced in a study of somatic mutations in cytotoxic T cells in rheumatoid arthritis. Profiled with immunoSEQ multiplex PCR; TCRdb holds only in-frame clones, not every one. The sample gives approximately 23,000 clones, about 83% of which show up once; about 11% is in the top ten. Sequenced sample: CD8+ T cells sorted from blood. These TCRs come from an adult with rheumatoid arthritis.

DNA of the CDR3: TGTGCCAGCAGCACCGGGACAGGGAGGCTACGGCAGTACTTC. This encodes CASSTGTGRLRQYF. The V call is TRBV6-5, the J call TRBJ2-7; TRBD1 matches 9 bases. Germline-derived CDR1 and CDR2 are MNHEY and SVGAGI. V lost 6 bases to trimming and J lost 9 bases; unmatched junction nucleotides: 12. CDR3 length equals 14 residues.

The chain carries TRBV27 and TRBJ1-1; D gene unclear. Germline lookup yields CDR1 MNHEY and CDR2 SMNVEV (reference sequence). The CDR3 loop spans 14 amino acids. Trimming took 5 bases from V and 1 from J, leaving 11 bases between them. The CDR3 loop is CASSTLRENTEAFF. The CDR3 nucleotides read TGTGCCAGCAGTACCCTCAGAGAGAACACTGAAGCTTTCTTT.

This chain joins TRBV6-6 and TRBJ2-7; a possible D gene is TRBD1 (6 bases). The length of the CDR3 is 16 residues. V was clipped by 5 bases and J by 0 bases, with 17 bases between them. Germline CDR1 reads MNHNY; CDR2 reads SVGAGI (reference sequence). The CDR3 here is CASSSPPGQPSYEQYF. CDR3 DNA sequence: TGTGCCAGCAGTAGTCCTCCGGGACAACCCTCCTACGAGCAGTACTTC.

J is TRBJ2-7 and V is TRBV5-1, with D perhaps being TRBD1 or TRBD2 (5 bases each). This CDR3 region has 16 residues. V was pared by 1 base and J by 0 bases, with 14 bases between. Germline V CDR1 and CDR2: SGHRS, YFSETQ. This chain's CDR3 is CASSLSGAFHSYEQYF. The DNA of the CDR3 is TGCGCCAGCAGCTTGTCCGGGGCTTTCCACTCCTACGAGCAGTACTTC. Full variable domain (rest looked up from reference TRBV5-1 and TRBJ2-7): KAGVTQTPRYLIKTRGQQVTLSCSPISGHRSVSWYQQTPGQGLQFLFEYFSETQRNKGNFPGRFSGRQFSNSRSEMNVSTLELGDSALYLCASSLSGAFHSYEQYFGPGTRLTVT.

The V and J genes are TRBV4-3 and TRBJ2-1; 8 nucleotides align to TRBD2. The CDR3 length is 14 residues. V shed 1 base and J 7 bases; nucleotides not matched to a gene: 3. CDR1 and CDR2 (germline): LGHNA, YSLEER. CDR3 protein: CASSQVQRGNEQFF. DNA of the CDR3: TGCGCCAGCAGCCAAGTGCAGCGGGGGAATGAGCAGTTCTTC.

A word on this clone: This sample includes further DNA sequences coding for the same CDR3. Here the CDR3 reads CASSPGSYEQYF. The CDR3 DNA follows: TGCGCCAGCAGCCCCGGGTCCTACGAGCAGTACTTC. V is TRBV5-1 and J is TRBJ2-7; no definite D call. The CDR3 loop spans 12 amino acids. V lost 4 bases and J 1 base, leaving 6 bases between the germline ends. Germline CDR1 reads SGHRS; CDR2 reads YFSETQ. The variable domain in full, completed from reference TRBV5-1 and TRBJ2-7, reads KAGVTQTPRYLIKTRGQQVTLSCSPISGHRSVSWYQQTPGQGLQFLFEYFSETQRNKGNFPGRFSGRQFSNSRSEMNVSTLELGDSALYLCASSPGSYEQYFGPGTRLTVT.

For the CDR3, the DNA is TGCGCCAGCAGCCAAGCGGGGGGAACTCACTATGGCTACACCTTC. This gives the protein CASSQAGGTHYGYTF. The chain joins TRBV4-1 to TRBJ1-2; TRBD1 is a possible D gene (5 bases). This CDR3 is 15 amino acids long. The germline V gene encodes CDR1 MGHRA and CDR2 YSYEKL. The V end was cut by 1 base, the J end by 3 bases, with 12 bases between.

The chain joins TRBV4-1 to TRBJ2-7, with a weak D call TRBD1 (5 bases). Germline CDR1 reads MGHRA; CDR2 reads YSYEKL. V was shortened by 4 bases and J by 4 bases, with 14 bases between the two germline ends. The CDR3 has 14 residues. As DNA, the CDR3 is TGCGCCAGCAGCCCAGCGACAAGGGGTTACGAGCAGTACTTC. This sequence encodes CASSPATRGYEQYF.

The chain carries TRBV6-6 and TRBJ2-7; D is ambiguous. V shed 3 bases and J shed 2 bases, with 8 bases lying between them. Germline assignment: CDR1 MNHNY and CDR2 SVGAGI (reference sequence). CDR3 length: 13 residues. CDR3 DNA: TGTGCCAGCAGTTATGGCAGAACCTACGAGCAGTACTTC. Its translation is CASSYGRTYEQYF.

This clone was recorded a few times. The V gene is TRBV7-2, the J gene TRBJ2-3, with 9 positions matching TRBD2. The length of the CDR3 is 16 residues. CDR1 and CDR2 (germline): SGHTA, FQGNSA. J lost 5 bases, V lost 5 bases, and 11 bases had no gene match. The CDR3 DNA reads as TGTGCCAGCAGCCCAGACGGCGGGAGGGCCGGAGATACGCAGTATTTT. Encoded protein: CASSPDGGRAGDTQYF.

V is TRBV5-6 and J is TRBJ2-7, with 10 bases lining up with TRBD1. The CDR3 extends over 14 amino acids. Germline V gene lookup returns CDR1 SGHDT and CDR2 YYEEEE. The V gene end was trimmed by 6 bases and the J gene end by 5 bases; junction bases not matched to a gene: 8. The CDR3 reads CASNTRDRGNEQYF. The CDR3 DNA sequence: TGTGCCAGCAACACCCGGGACAGGGGAAACGAGCAGTACTTC.

CDR3 region: CASSFGIEAFF. The CDR3 DNA reads TGCGCCAGCAGTTTTGGGATTGAAGCTTTCTTT. The V gene is TRBV5-1, the J gene TRBJ1-1, with D hard to call. Trimming shortened V by 5 bases and J by 7 bases, and 9 bases separated the two germline ends. The germline CDR1 and CDR2 sequences are SGHRS and YFSETQ. CDR3 length equals 11 residues.

V is TRBV9 and J is TRBJ2-1; 9 positions match TRBD2. V gave up 4 bases and J gave up 5 bases; unmatched junction bases: 7. The CDR3 has 15 amino acids. Germline V gene data show CDR1 as SGDLS and CDR2 as YYNGEE. The DNA for the CDR3 is TGTGCCAGCAGCCTTATAGCGGGAGTAAACAATGAGCAGTTCTTC. It translates to CASSLIAGVNNEQFF. Full variable domain (rest looked up from reference TRBV9 and TRBJ2-1): DSGVTQTPKHLITATGQRVTLRCSPRSGDLSVYWYQQSLDQGLQFLIQYYNGEERAKGNILERFSAQQFPDLHSELNLSSLELGDSALYFCASSLIAGVNNEQFFGPGTRLTVL.

The J gene is TRBJ2-7, the V gene TRBV11-3; no clear D. The germline V and J ends were trimmed by 2 bases and 3 bases, with 8 bases remaining between them. The CDR3 extends over 13 amino acids. The germline V gene has CDR1 SGHNT and CDR2 YENEEA. The CDR3 is CASSLLFGYEQYF. The DNA for the CDR3 is TGTGCCAGCAGCTTACTGTTTGGCTACGAGCAGTACTTC.

The chain is built from TRBV6-5 and TRBJ2-3, with 10 bases matching TRBD2. The CDR3 has 16 residues. Per the germline V gene, CDR1 is MNHEY and CDR2 is SVGAGI. V lost 3 bases, J lost 2 bases, and 5 bases stayed unmatched. CDR3 residues: CASSYSSGRATDTQYF. CDR3 bases: TGTGCCAGCAGTTATTCGAGCGGGAGGGCCACAGATACGCAGTATTTT.

V is TRBV13 and J is TRBJ2-5; 7 nucleotides align to TRBD1. With 5 bases clipped from V and 3 bases from J, the junction kept 9 bases outside the gene matches. Germline V gene lookup returns CDR1 PRHDT and CDR2 FYEKMQ (reference sequence). The CDR3 loop spans 15 amino acids. The CDR3 nucleotides are TGTGCCAGCAGCACCTTACAGGGGCGGGAAGAGACCCAGTACTTC. This encodes CASSTLQGREETQYF.

The chain couples TRBV4-1 to TRBJ2-3, with unresolved D. Germline values: CDR1 MGHRA, CDR2 YSYEKL. Trimming shortened V by 1 base and J by 7 bases, and 9 bases separated the two germline ends. The CDR3 is 13 amino acids. CDR3 residues: CASSQVGGNTQYF. The CDR3 DNA follows: TGCGCCAGCAGCCAAGTGGGTGGGAATACGCAGTATTTT.

The rearrangement joins TRBV7-8 to TRBJ2-7, with TRBD2 matching over 11 bases. The CDR3 is 17 amino acids. V lost 7 bases and J lost 7; bases outside the gene matches: 18. CDR1 is SGHVS, CDR2 FQNEAQ, per germline. This CDR3 reads CASNPGLASGRLGEQYF. CDR3 coding DNA: TGTGCCAGCAACCCCGGGCTCGCTAGCGGGAGGTTGGGGGAGCAGTACTTC.

The J gene is TRBJ1-1, the V gene TRBV27, with TRBD1 identical over 7 bases. Germline assignment: CDR1 MNHEY and CDR2 SMNVEV (reference sequence). V gave up 6 bases and J gave up 4 bases; unmatched junction bases: 2. The CDR3 runs to 12 residues. The CDR3 protein is CASRGTATEAFF. The CDR3 nucleotides are TGTGCCAGCAGGGGGACAGCCACTGAAGCTTTCTTT.

Only a few counts were recorded for this clone. The chain couples TRBV19 to TRBJ1-1; the match to TRBD1 covers 7 bases. Germline V lookup: CDR1 LNHDA, CDR2 SQIVND (reference sequence). The CDR3 is 15 amino acids. With V trimmed by 2 bases and J by 0 bases, 3 bases remained unmatched. DNA for the CDR3: TGTGCCAGTAGTATAAACAGGGGACTGAACACTGAAGCTTTCTTT. Translated, it gives CASSINRGLNTEAFF. The variable domain in full, completed from reference TRBV19 and TRBJ1-1, reads DGGITQSPKYLFRKEGQNVTLSCEQNLNHDAMYWYRQDPGQGLRLIYYSQIVNDFQKGDIAEGYSVSREKKESFPLTVTSAQKNPTAFYLCASSINRGLNTEAFFGQGTRLTVV.

Here the CDR3 DNA reads TGTGCCTGGGCCTATCTGAGACAGGGGATCTATGGCTACACCTTC. This sequence encodes CAWAYLRQGIYGYTF. This sequence joins TRBV30 and TRBJ1-2; 8 bases agree with TRBD1. The CDR3 length is 15 residues. V lost 5 bases to trimming and J lost 4 bases; unmatched junction nucleotides: 12. CDR1 and CDR2 from the germline V gene are GTSNPN and SVGIG (reference sequence).

J is TRBJ2-7 and V is TRBV6-5; TRBD1 matches at 8 bases. The V segment lost 0 bases and the J segment 2 bases; nucleotides outside the gene matches: 3. The CDR3 contains 15 residues. The germline gives CDR1 MNHEY, CDR2 SVGAGI. The CDR3 reads CASSYSAGGPYEQYF. DNA for the CDR3: TGTGCCAGCAGTTACTCGGCAGGGGGCCCCTACGAGCAGTACTTC.